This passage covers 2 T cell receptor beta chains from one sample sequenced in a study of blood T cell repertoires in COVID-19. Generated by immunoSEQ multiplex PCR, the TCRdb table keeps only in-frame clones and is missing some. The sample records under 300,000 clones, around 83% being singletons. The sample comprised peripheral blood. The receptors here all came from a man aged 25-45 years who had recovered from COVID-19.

CDR3 in amino acids: CASSYQQGRTEAFF. In DNA, the CDR3 is TGCGCCAGCAGTTATCAACAGGGGCGCACTGAAGCTTTCTTT. The chain couples TRBV5-1 to TRBJ1-1; 7 nucleotides line up with TRBD1. This CDR3 has 14 residues. The V gene end was trimmed by 5 bases and the J gene end by 4 bases; junction bases not matched to a gene: 8. Looked up from germline, CDR1 is SGHRS and CDR2 is YFSETQ.

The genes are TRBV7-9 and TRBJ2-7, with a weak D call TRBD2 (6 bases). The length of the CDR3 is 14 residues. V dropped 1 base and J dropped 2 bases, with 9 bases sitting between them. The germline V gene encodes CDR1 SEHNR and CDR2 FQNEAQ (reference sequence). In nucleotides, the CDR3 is TGTGCCAGCAGCTTAGACAGGACTACCTACGAGCAGTACTTC. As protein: CASSLDRTTYEQYF.